This TCR beta chain was observed in a study of tumor and adjacent non-tumor tissue in lung cancer. At the level of the study: The patients, around 9 men and 5 women, were about 31 to 80 with stage I to III disease. Each sample yielded millions of productive TCRbeta reads on average.

Whole-study findings and limits: In normal lung, the top 100 clones were significantly more dominant than in tumor. Shorter survival was associated with higher TCR diversity in tumors.

For this clonotype: Its antigen remains unidentified. One end of the junction varies from germline; a read error may be responsible.

A modified ARM-PCR protocol with three rounds of nested PCR amplified TCRbeta. TCRdb analysed the multiplex PCR reads with MiXCR anew, one entry per CDR3 protein. The sample includes about 60,000 distinct CDR3 sequences, around 61% of them seen just once. Germline CDR1 reads LGHNA; CDR2 reads YNFKEQ. The CDR3 runs 15 residues. No cell sorting was done before RNA was extracted from the tissue. Distant lung tissue was collected more than 3 cm away from the tumor edge. The receptor comes from a man between 65 and 85 years old with non-small cell lung cancer. The chain is built from TRBV4-2 and TRBJ2-4; D remains unclear. The sample taken for sequencing was distant non-tumor lung tissue. The CDR3 DNA reads as TGTGCCAGCAGTCAAGATCGGGCAGTTCGCCCATTTCAGTGCTTC. Protein: CASSQDRAVRPFQCF.